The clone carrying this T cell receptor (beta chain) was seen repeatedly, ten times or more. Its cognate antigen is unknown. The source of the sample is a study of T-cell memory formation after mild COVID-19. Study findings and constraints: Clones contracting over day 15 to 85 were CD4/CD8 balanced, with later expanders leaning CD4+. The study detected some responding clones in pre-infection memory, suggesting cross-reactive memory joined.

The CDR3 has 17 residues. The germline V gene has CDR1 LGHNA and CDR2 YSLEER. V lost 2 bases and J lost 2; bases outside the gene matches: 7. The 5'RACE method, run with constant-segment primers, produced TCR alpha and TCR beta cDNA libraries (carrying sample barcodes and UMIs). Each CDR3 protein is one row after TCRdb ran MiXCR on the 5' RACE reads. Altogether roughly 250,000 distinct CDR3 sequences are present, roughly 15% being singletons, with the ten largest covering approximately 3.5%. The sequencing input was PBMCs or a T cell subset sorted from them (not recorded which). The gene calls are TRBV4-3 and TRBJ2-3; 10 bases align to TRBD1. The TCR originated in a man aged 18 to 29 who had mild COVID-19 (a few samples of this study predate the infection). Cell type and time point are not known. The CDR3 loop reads CASSQLTGTGVTDTQYF. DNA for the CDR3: TGCGCCAGCAGCCAACTTACCGGGACAGGGGTCACAGATACGCAGTATTTT.